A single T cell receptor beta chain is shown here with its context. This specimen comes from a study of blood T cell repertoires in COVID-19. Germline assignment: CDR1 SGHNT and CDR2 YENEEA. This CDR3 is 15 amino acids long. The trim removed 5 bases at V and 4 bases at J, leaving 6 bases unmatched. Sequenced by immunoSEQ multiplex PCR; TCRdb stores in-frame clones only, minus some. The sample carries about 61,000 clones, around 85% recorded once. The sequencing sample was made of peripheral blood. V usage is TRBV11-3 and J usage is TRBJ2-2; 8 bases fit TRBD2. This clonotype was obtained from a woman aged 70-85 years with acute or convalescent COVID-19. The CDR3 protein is CASSPTGGITGELFF. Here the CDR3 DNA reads TGTGCCAGCAGCCCCACGGGGGGGATCACCGGGGAGCTGTTTTTT.